This is a list of T cell receptor beta chains from one sample in a study of shared clonotypes between healthy human individuals. The protocol was immunoSEQ multiplex PCR, while the TCRdb copy is restricted to in-frame clones and leaves out a portion. The sample shows under 850,000 clones, about 92% of them seen only once. The material sequenced was naive CD8+ T cells sorted from blood. Receptors were obtained from a man aged 30 to 45 in good health. The CDR3 runs from the conserved cysteine through the conserved F or W. D genes are given only for firm matches. Some rows have no size entry. The others give once, few or many, or a class for an expanded clone.

CDR3aa: CASSPTTHRYFNNEQFF
CDR3nt: TGTGCCAGCAGCCCAACAACACATCGGTATTTCAACAATGAGCAGTTCTTC
j_gene: TRBJ2-1
d_gene: NA
v_gene: TRBV7-3
abundance: NA

CDR3aa: CASSLGAGGYQPQHF
CDR3nt: TGTGCCAGCAGTTTGGGTGCAGGGGGCTATCAGCCCCAGCATTTT
j_gene: TRBJ1-5
d_gene: TRBD1
v_gene: TRBV28
abundance: few

CDR3aa: CASSESVPDAEDYGYTF
CDR3nt: TGCGCCAGCAGTGAGAGTGTACCAGACGCCGAGGACTATGGCTACACCTTC
j_gene: TRBJ1-2
d_gene: NA
v_gene: TRBV10-2
abundance: once

CDR3aa: CAISGLPSGRYQETQYF
CDR3nt: TGTGCCATCAGTGGCCTCCCTAGCGGAAGGTACCAAGAGACCCAGTACTTC
j_gene: TRBJ2-5
d_gene: TRBD2
v_gene: TRBV10-3
abundance: NA

CDR3aa: CASSTSVAGWWGYTF
CDR3nt: TGTGCCAGTAGTACCTCGGTGGCAGGGTGGTGGGGCTACACCTTC
j_gene: TRBJ1-2
d_gene: NA
v_gene: TRBV19
abundance: NA

CDR3aa: CASSLELGQETQYF
CDR3nt: TGTGCCAGCAGCTTAGAACTAGGCCAAGAGACCCAGTACTTC
j_gene: TRBJ2-5
d_gene: NA
v_gene: TRBV11-2
abundance: once

CDR3aa: CASTGTGEGYTF
CDR3nt: TGTGCCAGCACCGGGACAGGAGAAGGCTACACCTTC
j_gene: TRBJ1-2
d_gene: TRBD1
v_gene: TRBV19
abundance: NA

CDR3aa: CASSLGGAGEQYF
CDR3nt: TGTGCCAGCAGTTTAGGGGGAGCCGGCGAGCAGTACTTC
j_gene: TRBJ2-7
d_gene: NA
v_gene: TRBV27
abundance: NA

CDR3aa: CASSLVPAGNQPQHF
CDR3nt: TGCGCCAGCAGCTTGGTACCAGCGGGCAATCAGCCCCAGCATTTT
j_gene: TRBJ1-5
d_gene: NA
v_gene: TRBV4-1
abundance: NA

CDR3aa: CATSGGSYNEQFF
CDR3nt: TGTGCCACGTCAGGGGGGTCCTACAATGAGCAGTTCTTC
j_gene: TRBJ2-1
d_gene: NA
v_gene: TRBV6-4
abundance: NA

CDR3aa: CATSVVGTSDSDTQYF
CDR3nt: TGTGCCACCAGCGTCGTAGGGACTAGCGACTCAGATACGCAGTATTTT
j_gene: TRBJ2-3
d_gene: TRBD2
v_gene: TRBV15
abundance: NA

CDR3aa: CSVQGPSSYEQYF
CDR3nt: TGCAGCGTTCAAGGACCCAGCTCCTACGAGCAGTACTTC
j_gene: TRBJ2-7
d_gene: NA
v_gene: TRBV29-1
abundance: few

CDR3aa: CASSAESGLVSYNEQFF
CDR3nt: TGTGCCAGCAGCGCCGAGTCGGGACTAGTAAGCTACAATGAGCAGTTCTTC
j_gene: TRBJ2-1
d_gene: TRBD2
v_gene: TRBV7-6
abundance: NA

CDR3aa: CASSSGPQPVSEAFF
CDR3nt: TGTGCCAGCAGCTCCGGGCCACAACCCGTTTCTGAAGCTTTCTTT
j_gene: TRBJ1-1
d_gene: NA
v_gene: TRBV6-5
abundance: NA

CDR3aa: CASSSLGTQPQETQYF
CDR3nt: TGTGCCAGCAGTAGCCTCGGGACACAGCCCCAAGAGACCCAGTACTTC
j_gene: TRBJ2-5
d_gene: NA
v_gene: TRBV2
abundance: NA

CDR3aa: CASSFFAGGKSYEQYF
CDR3nt: TGTGCCAGCAGCTTTTTTGCGGGAGGGAAGTCCTACGAGCAGTACTTC
j_gene: TRBJ2-7
d_gene: TRBD2
v_gene: TRBV13
abundance: NA

CDR3aa: CASSYRDHHEQYF
CDR3nt: TGTGCCAGCAGTTACAGGGATCACCACGAGCAGTACTTC
j_gene: TRBJ2-7
d_gene: NA
v_gene: TRBV6-5
abundance: NA

CDR3aa: CASSWTGGGDGYTF
CDR3nt: TGTGCCAGCAGTTGGACAGGGGGAGGAGATGGCTACACCTTC
j_gene: TRBJ1-2
d_gene: TRBD1
v_gene: TRBV6-6
abundance: NA

CDR3aa: CASSGAQGDYYEQYF
CDR3nt: TGCGCCAGCAGTGGGGCCCAGGGGGACTACTACGAGCAGTACTTC
j_gene: TRBJ2-7
d_gene: NA
v_gene: TRBV10-1
abundance: NA

CDR3aa: CASSTSEQGRAYEQYF
CDR3nt: TGTGCCAGCAGCACCTCCGAGCAAGGAAGGGCCTACGAGCAGTACTTC
j_gene: TRBJ2-7
d_gene: NA
v_gene: TRBV13
abundance: NA

CDR3aa: CATSRSAPSGGTGELFF
CDR3nt: TGTGCCACCAGCAGATCGGCGCCCAGCGGGGGAACCGGGGAGCTGTTTTTT
j_gene: TRBJ2-2
d_gene: TRBD2
v_gene: TRBV15
abundance: NA

CDR3aa: CASIQDRGPYEQYF
CDR3nt: TGTGCCAGCATCCAAGACAGGGGGCCCTACGAGCAGTACTTC
j_gene: TRBJ2-7
d_gene: TRBD1
v_gene: TRBV28
abundance: NA

CDR3aa: CASSYSHFTEAFF
CDR3nt: TGTGCCAGCAGTTACTCGCACTTTACCGAAGCTTTCTTT
j_gene: TRBJ1-1
d_gene: NA
v_gene: TRBV6-5
abundance: NA

CDR3aa: CASRPGGDSNQPQHF
CDR3nt: TGCGCCAGCAGACCCGGGGGGGATAGCAATCAGCCCCAGCATTTT
j_gene: TRBJ1-5
d_gene: NA
v_gene: TRBV5-1
abundance: once

CDR3aa: CASSLAVGAYEQYF
CDR3nt: TGCGCCAGCAGCTTGGCGGTGGGGGCTTACGAGCAGTACTTC
j_gene: TRBJ2-7
d_gene: NA
v_gene: TRBV5-1
abundance: NA

CDR3aa: CASSSGQGTEAFF
CDR3nt: TGTGCCAGCAGCTCGGGACAGGGGACTGAAGCTTTCTTT
j_gene: TRBJ1-1
d_gene: TRBD1
v_gene: TRBV13
abundance: few

CDR3aa: CASSEGRGGTDTQYF
CDR3nt: TGTGCCAGCAGCGAGGGACGCGGGGGCACAGATACGCAGTATTTT
j_gene: TRBJ2-3
d_gene: NA
v_gene: TRBV5-4
abundance: NA

CDR3aa: CASQSGPTHYEQYF
CDR3nt: TGTGCCAGCCAATCAGGGCCAACACACTACGAGCAGTACTTC
j_gene: TRBJ2-7
d_gene: NA
v_gene: TRBV5-6
abundance: NA

CDR3aa: CASSRGPTLNTEAFF
CDR3nt: TGTGCCAGCAGTAGGGGACCGACCTTGAACACTGAAGCTTTCTTT
j_gene: TRBJ1-1
d_gene: NA
v_gene: TRBV7-9
abundance: NA

CDR3aa: CASSPEVASARNEQFF
CDR3nt: TGTGCCAGCAGTCCAGAGGTGGCTAGCGCCAGGAATGAGCAGTTCTTC
j_gene: TRBJ2-1
d_gene: NA
v_gene: TRBV27
abundance: NA

CDR3aa: CASSFIAGVGDEQYF
CDR3nt: TGCGCCAGCAGCTTTATAGCGGGAGTGGGCGACGAGCAGTACTTC
j_gene: TRBJ2-7
d_gene: TRBD2
v_gene: TRBV5-1
abundance: NA

CDR3aa: CAWSVLSGLDNEQFF
CDR3nt: TGTGCCTGGAGTGTTCTAAGCGGGCTAGACAATGAGCAGTTCTTC
j_gene: TRBJ2-1
d_gene: NA
v_gene: TRBV30
abundance: NA

CDR3aa: CASSSSTGGQNTEAFF
CDR3nt: TGTGCCAGCAGCTCGTCTACAGGGGGCCAGAACACTGAAGCTTTCTTT
j_gene: TRBJ1-1
d_gene: TRBD1
v_gene: TRBV7-9
abundance: NA

CDR3aa: CASSQDLGAGANVLTF
CDR3nt: TGCGCCAGCAGCCAAGATCTCGGGGCTGGGGCCAACGTCCTGACTTTC
j_gene: TRBJ2-6
d_gene: NA
v_gene: TRBV4-3
abundance: NA

CDR3aa: CASSLGRRGYTEAFF
CDR3nt: TGTGCCAGCAGCTTAGGGAGACGGGGTTACACTGAAGCTTTCTTT
j_gene: TRBJ1-1
d_gene: NA
v_gene: TRBV11-2
abundance: NA

CDR3aa: CASSPGSAFEQFF
CDR3nt: TGCGCCAGCAGCCCCGGTTCGGCGTTTGAGCAGTTCTTC
j_gene: TRBJ2-1
d_gene: NA
v_gene: TRBV4-1
abundance: once

CDR3aa: CASSLGGPYEQYF
CDR3nt: TGTGCCAGCAGTTTGGGGGGGCCATACGAGCAGTACTTC
j_gene: TRBJ2-7
d_gene: NA
v_gene: TRBV27
abundance: NA

CDR3aa: CASSTPRDPKDTQYF
CDR3nt: TGTGCCAGCAGCACTCCCCGGGACCCAAAAGATACGCAGTATTTT
j_gene: TRBJ2-3
d_gene: NA
v_gene: TRBV9
abundance: NA

CDR3aa: CASSGSTTSGTQNEQFF
CDR3nt: TGTGCCAGCAGCGGATCGACGACTAGCGGGACCCAAAATGAGCAGTTCTTC
j_gene: TRBJ2-1
d_gene: TRBD2
v_gene: TRBV5-5
abundance: once

CDR3aa: CASSAAGNYEQYF
CDR3nt: TGTGCCAGTAGTGCGGCGGGGAACTACGAGCAGTACTTC
j_gene: TRBJ2-7
d_gene: NA
v_gene: TRBV19
abundance: NA